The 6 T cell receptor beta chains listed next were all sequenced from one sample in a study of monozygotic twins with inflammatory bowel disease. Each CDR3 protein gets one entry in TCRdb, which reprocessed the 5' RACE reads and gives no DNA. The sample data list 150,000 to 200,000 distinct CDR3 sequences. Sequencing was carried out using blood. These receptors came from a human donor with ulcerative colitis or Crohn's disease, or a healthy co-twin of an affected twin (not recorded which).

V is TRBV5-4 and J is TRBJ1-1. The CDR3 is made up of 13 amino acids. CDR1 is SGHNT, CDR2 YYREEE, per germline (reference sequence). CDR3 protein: CASSRAGNTEAFF. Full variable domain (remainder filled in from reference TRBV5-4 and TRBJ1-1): ETGVTQSPTHLIKTRGQQVTLRCSSQSGHNTVSWYQQALGQGPQFIFQYYREEENGRGNFPPRFSGLQFPNYSSELNVNALELDDSALYLCASSRAGNTEAFFGQGTRLTVV.

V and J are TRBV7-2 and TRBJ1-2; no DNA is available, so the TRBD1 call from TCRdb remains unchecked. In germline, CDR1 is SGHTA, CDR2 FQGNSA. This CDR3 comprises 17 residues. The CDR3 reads CASSARIGDRRGYGYTF.

The CDR3 is CSAPGTQRNEQYF. The J gene is TRBJ2-7, the V gene TRBV20-1; the D call of TRBD1 rests on TCRdb alone, since no DNA is present to check it. CDR3 length: 13 residues. The germline gives CDR1 DFQATT, CDR2 SNEGSKA (reference sequence).

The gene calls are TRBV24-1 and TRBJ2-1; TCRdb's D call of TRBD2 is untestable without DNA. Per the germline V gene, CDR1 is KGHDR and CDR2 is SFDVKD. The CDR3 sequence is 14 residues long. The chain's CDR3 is CATSDGPSYNEQFF.

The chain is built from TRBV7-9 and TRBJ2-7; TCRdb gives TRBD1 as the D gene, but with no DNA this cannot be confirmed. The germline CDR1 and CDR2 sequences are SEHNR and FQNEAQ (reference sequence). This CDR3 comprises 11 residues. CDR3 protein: CAILGPYEQYF.

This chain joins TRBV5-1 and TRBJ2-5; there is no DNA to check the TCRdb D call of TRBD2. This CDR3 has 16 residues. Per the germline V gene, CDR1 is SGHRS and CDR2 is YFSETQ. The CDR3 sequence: CASSLREIAVQETQYF.